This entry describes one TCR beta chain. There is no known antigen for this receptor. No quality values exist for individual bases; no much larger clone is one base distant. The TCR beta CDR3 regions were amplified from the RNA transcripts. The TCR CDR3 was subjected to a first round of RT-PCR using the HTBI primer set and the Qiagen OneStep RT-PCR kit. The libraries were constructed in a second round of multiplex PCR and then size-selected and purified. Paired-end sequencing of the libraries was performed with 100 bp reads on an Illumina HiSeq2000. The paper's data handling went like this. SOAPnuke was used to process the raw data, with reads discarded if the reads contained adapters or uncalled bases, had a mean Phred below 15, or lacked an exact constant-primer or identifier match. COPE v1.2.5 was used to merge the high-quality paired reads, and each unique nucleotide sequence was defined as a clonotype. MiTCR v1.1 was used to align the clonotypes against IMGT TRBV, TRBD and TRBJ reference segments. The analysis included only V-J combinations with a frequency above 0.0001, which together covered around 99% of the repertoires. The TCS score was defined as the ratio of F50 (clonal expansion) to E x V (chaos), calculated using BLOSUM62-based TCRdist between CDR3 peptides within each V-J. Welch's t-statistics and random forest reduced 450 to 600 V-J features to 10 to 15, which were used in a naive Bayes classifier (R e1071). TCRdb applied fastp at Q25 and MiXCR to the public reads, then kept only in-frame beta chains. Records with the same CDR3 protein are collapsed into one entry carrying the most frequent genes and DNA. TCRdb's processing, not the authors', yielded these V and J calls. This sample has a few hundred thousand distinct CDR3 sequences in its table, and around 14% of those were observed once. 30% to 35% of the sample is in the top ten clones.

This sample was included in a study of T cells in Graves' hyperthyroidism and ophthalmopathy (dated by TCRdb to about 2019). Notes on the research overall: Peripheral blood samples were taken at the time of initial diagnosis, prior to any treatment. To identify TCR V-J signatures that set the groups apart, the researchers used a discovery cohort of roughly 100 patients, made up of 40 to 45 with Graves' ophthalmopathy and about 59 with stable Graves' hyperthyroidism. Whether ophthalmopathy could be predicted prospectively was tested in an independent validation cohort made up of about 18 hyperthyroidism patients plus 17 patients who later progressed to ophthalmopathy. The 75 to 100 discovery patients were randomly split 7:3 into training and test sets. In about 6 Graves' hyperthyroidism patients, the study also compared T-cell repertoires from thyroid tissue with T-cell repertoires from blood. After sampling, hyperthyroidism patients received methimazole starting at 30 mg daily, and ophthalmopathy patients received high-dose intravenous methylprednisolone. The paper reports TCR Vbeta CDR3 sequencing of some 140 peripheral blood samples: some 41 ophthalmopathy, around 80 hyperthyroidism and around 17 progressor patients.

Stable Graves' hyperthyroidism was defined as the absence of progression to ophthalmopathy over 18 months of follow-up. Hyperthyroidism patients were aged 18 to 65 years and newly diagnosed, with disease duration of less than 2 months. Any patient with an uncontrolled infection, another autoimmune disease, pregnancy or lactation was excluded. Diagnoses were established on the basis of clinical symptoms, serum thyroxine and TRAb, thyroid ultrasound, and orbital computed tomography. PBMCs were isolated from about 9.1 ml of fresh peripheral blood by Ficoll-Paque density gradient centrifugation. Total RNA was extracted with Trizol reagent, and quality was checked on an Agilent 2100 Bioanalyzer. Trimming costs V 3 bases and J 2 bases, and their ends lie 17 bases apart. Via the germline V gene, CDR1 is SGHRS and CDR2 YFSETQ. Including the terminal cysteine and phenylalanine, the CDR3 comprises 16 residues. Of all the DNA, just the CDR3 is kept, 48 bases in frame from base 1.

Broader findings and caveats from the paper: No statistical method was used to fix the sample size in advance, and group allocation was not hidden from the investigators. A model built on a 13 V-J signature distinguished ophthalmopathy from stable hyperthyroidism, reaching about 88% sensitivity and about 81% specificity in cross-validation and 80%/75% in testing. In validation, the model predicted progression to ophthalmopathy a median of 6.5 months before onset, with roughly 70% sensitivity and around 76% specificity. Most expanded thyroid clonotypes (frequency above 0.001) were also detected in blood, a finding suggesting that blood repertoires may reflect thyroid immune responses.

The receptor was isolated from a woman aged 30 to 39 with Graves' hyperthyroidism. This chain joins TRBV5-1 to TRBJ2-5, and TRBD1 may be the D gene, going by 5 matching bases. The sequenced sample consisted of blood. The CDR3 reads CASSSKGIGRQETQYF. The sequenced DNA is TGCGCCAGCAGCTCTAAGGGGATTGGGCGACAAGAGACCCAGTACTTC. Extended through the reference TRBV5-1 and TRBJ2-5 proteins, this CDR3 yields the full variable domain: KAGVTQTPRYLIKTRGQQVTLSCSPISGHRSVSWYQQTPGQGLQFLFEYFSETQRNKGNFPGRFSGRQFSNSRSEMNVSTLELGDSALYLCASSSKGIGRQETQYFGPGTRLLVL.